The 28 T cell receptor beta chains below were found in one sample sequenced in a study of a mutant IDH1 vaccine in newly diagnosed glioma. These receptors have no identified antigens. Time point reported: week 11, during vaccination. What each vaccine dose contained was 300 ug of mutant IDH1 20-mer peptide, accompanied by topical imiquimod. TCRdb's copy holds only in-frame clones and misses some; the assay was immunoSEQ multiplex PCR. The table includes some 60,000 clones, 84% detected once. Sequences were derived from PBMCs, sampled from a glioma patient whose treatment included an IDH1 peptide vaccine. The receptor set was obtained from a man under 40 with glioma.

The CDR3 is CASSIGTGQNTEAFF. The CDR3 DNA follows: TGTGCCAGTAGTATCGGGACAGGGCAGAACACTGAAGCTTTCTTT. This rearrangement joins TRBV19 to TRBJ1-1; 9 nucleotides match TRBD1. V dropped 3 bases and J dropped 1; count of bases not matched to a gene: 3. The CDR3 runs 15 residues. Looked up from germline, CDR1 is LNHDA and CDR2 is SQIVND (reference sequence).

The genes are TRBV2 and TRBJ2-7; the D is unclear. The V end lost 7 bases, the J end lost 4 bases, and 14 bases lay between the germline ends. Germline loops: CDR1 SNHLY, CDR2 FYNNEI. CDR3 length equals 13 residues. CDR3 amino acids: CASTPGSWYEQYF. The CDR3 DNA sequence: TGTGCCAGCACCCCTGGCAGTTGGTACGAGCAGTACTTC. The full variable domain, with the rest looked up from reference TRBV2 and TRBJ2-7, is EPEVTQTPSHQVTQMGQEVILRCVPISNHLYFYWYRQILGQKVEFLVSFYNNEISEKSEIFDDQFSVERPDGSNFTLKIRSTKLEDSAMYFCASTPGSWYEQYFGPGTRLTVT.

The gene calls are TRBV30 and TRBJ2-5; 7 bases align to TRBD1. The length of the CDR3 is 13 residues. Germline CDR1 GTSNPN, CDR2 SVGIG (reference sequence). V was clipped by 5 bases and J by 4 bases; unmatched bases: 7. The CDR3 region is CAWDGTVGETQYF. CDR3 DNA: TGTGCCTGGGACGGGACAGTGGGAGAGACCCAGTACTTC.

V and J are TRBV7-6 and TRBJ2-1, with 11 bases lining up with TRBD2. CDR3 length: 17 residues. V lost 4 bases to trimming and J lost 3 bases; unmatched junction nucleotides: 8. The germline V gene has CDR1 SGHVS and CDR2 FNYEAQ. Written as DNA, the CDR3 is TGTGCCAGCAGCTCCCAGCCGACTAGCGGGGACTACAATGAGCAGTTCTTC. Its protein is CASSSQPTSGDYNEQFF.

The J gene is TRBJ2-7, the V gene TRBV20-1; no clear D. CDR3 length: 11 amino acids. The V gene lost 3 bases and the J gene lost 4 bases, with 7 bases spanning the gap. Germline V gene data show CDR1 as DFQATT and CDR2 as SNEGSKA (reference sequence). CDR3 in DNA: TGCAGTGCTAGCGTTCATTACGAGCAGTACTTC. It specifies CSASVHYEQYF.

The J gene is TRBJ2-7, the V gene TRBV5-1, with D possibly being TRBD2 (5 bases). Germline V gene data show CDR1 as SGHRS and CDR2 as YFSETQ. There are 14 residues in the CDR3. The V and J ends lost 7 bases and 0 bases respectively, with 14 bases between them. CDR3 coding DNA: TGCGCCAGCGCCACGCAGGACTTCTCCTACGAGCAGTACTTC. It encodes CASATQDFSYEQYF.

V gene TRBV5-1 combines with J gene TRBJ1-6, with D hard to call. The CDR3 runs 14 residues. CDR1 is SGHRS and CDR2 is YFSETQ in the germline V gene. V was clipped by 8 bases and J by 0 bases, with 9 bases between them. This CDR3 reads CASSRSSYNSPLHF. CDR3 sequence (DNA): TGCGCCAGTAGCAGGAGCTCCTATAATTCACCCCTCCACTTT.

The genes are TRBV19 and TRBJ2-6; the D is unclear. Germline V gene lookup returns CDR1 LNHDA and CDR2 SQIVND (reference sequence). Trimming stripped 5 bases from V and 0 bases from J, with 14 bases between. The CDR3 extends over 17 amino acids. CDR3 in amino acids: CASSLVPAPSGANVLTF. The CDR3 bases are TGTGCCAGTAGTTTGGTTCCAGCCCCCTCTGGGGCCAACGTCCTGACTTTC.

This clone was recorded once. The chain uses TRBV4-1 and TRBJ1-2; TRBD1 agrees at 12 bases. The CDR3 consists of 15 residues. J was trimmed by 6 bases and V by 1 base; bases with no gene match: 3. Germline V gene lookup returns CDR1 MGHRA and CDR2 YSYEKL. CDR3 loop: CASSQARDRGHGYTF. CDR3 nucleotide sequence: TGCGCCAGCAGCCAAGCCCGGGACAGGGGGCATGGCTACACCTTC.

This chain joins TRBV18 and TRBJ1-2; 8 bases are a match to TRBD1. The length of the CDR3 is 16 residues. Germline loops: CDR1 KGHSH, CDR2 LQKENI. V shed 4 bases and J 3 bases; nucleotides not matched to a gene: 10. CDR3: CASSLAPGQVYYGYTF. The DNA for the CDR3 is TGTGCCAGCTCACTCGCTCCGGGACAGGTTTACTATGGCTACACCTTC.

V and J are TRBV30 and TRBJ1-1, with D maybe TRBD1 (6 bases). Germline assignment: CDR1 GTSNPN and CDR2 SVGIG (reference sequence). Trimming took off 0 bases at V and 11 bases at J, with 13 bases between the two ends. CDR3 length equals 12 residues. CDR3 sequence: CAWSVLGGLAFF. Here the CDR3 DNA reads TGTGCCTGGAGTGTACTGGGGGGCCTGGCTTTCTTT. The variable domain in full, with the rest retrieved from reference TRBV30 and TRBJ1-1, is SQTIHQWPATLVQPVGSPLSLECTVEGTSNPNLYWYRQAAGRGLQLLFYSVGIGQISSEVPQNLSASRPQDRQFILSSKKLLLSDSGFYLCAWSVLGGLAFFGQGTRLTVV.

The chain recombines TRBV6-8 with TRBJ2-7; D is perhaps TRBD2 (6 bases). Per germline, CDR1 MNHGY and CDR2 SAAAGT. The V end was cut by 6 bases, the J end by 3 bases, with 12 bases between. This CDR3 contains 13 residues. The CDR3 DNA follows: TGTGCCAGCAGCCCGGGGGACGGCTACGAGCAGTACTTC. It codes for CASSPGDGYEQYF.

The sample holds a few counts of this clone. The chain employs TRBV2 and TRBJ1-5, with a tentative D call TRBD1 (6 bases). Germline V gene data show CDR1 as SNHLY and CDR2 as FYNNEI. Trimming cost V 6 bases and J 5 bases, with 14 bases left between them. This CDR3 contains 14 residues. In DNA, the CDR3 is TGTGCCAGCAGCCCCCCGGGGGCATATCAGCCCCAGCATTTT. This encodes CASSPPGAYQPQHF. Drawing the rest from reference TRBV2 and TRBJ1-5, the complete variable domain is EPEVTQTPSHQVTQMGQEVILRCVPISNHLYFYWYRQILGQKVEFLVSFYNNEISEKSEIFDDQFSVERPDGSNFTLKIRSTKLEDSAMYFCASSPPGAYQPQHFGDGTRLSIL.

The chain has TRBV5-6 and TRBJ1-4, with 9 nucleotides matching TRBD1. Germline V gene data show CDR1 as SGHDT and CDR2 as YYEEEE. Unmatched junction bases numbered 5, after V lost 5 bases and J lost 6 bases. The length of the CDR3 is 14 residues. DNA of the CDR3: TGTGCCAGCAGACGACAGGGGGAGGATGAAAAACTGTTTTTT. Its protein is CASRRQGEDEKLFF.

The DNA for the CDR3 is TGCGCCAGCAGCCAGACCGCGACTTTCTATGGCTACACCTTC. This translates into CASSQTATFYGYTF. This chain uses TRBV4-1 with TRBJ1-2; D unclear. This CDR3 comprises 14 residues. Trimming pared 3 bases from V and 4 bases from J, leaving 12 bases between. Germline V lookup: CDR1 MGHRA, CDR2 YSYEKL.

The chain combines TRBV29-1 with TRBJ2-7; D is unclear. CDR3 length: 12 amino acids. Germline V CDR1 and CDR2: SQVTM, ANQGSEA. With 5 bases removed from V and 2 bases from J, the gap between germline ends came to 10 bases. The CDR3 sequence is CSVRTVAYEQYF. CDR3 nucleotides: TGCAGCGTTCGGACCGTGGCCTACGAGCAGTACTTC.

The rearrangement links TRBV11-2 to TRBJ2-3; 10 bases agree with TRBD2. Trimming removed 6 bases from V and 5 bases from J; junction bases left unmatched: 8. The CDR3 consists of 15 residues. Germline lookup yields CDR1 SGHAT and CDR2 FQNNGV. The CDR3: CASRSPGLARDTQYF. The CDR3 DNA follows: TGTGCCAGCAGATCTCCGGGACTAGCGAGAGATACGCAGTATTTT.

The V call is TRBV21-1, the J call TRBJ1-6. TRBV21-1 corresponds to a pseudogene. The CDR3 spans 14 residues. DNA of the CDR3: TGTGCCAGCAGCAAAGTTACGAGAAATTCACCCCTCCACTTT. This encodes CASSKVTRNSPLHF.

CDR3 sequence reads: CASSQDPINRRGNQPQHF. CDR3 bases: TGTGCCAGCAGCCAAGACCCGATAAACCGTAGGGGCAATCAGCCCCAGCATTTT. The chain uses TRBV4-2 and TRBJ1-5; D unclear. The V end was cut by 0 bases, the J end by 2 bases, with 17 bases between. CDR1 is LGHNA, CDR2 YNFKEQ, per germline. There are 18 residues in the CDR3.

CDR3: CASSLTGGIYNEQFF. Here the CDR3 DNA reads TGTGCCAGCAGCTTAACAGGGGGCATCTACAATGAGCAGTTCTTC. The chain joins TRBV11-2 to TRBJ2-1, with TRBD1 matching over 9 bases. The ends lost 2 bases at V and 3 bases at J; junction bases unmatched: 2. The V gene's germline CDR1 is SGHAT and CDR2 FQNNGV. The length of the CDR3 is 15 residues.

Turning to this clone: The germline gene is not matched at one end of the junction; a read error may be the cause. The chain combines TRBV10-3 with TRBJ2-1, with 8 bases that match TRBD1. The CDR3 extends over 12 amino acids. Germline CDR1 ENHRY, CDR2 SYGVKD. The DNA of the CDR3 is TGTGCCATCAGTGACCCAAACCGGGACAGGCTCTTC. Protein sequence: CAISDPNRDRLF.

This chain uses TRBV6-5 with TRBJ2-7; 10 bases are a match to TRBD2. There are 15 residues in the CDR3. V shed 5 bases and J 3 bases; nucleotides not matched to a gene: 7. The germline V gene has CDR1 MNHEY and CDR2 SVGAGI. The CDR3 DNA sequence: TGTGCCAGCAGTACCCGGACTAGCGGAAACTACGAGCAGTACTTC. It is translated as CASSTRTSGNYEQYF.

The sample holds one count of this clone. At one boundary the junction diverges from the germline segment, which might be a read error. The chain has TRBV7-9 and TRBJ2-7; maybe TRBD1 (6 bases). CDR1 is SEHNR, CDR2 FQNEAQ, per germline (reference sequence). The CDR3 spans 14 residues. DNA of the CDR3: TGTGCCGGCAGCTTTCTCAGGGGCGGTTACGAGCAGTACTTC. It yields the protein CAGSFLRGGYEQYF.

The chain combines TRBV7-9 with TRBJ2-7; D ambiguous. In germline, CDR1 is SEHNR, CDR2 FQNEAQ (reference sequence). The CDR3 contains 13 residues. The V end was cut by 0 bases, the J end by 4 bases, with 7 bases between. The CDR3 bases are TGTGCCAGCAGCTTAGCCCAGAAATACGAGCAGTACTTC. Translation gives CASSLAQKYEQYF.

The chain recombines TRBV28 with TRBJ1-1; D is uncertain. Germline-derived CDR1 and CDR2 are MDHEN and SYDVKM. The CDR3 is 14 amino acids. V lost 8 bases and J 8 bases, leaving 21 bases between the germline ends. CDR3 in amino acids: CASLLVASPEEAFF. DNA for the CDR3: TGTGCCAGCCTTTTAGTGGCCAGCCCCGAGGAAGCTTTCTTT.

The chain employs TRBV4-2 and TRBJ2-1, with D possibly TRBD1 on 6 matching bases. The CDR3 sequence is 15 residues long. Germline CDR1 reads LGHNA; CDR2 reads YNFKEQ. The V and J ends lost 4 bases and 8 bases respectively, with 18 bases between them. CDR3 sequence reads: CASSPGRGDTDEQFF. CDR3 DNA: TGTGCCAGCAGCCCCGGCAGGGGCGATACGGATGAGCAGTTCTTC.

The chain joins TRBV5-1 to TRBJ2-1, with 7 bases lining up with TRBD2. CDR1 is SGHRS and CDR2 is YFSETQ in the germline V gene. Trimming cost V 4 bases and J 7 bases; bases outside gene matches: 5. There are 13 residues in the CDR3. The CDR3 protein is CASSPLLANEQFF. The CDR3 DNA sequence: TGCGCCAGCAGCCCGTTACTAGCGAATGAGCAGTTCTTC.

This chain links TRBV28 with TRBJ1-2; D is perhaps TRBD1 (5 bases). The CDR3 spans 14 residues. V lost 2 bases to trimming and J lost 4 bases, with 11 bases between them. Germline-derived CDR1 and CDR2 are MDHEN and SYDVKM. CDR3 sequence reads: CASSLRSRVYGYTF. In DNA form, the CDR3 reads TGTGCCAGCAGTTTAAGGTCCAGGGTCTATGGCTACACCTTC.